These 19 T cell receptor beta chains originate from one sample sequenced in a study of OX40 agonist ivuxolimab in advanced cancers. TCRdb's copy holds only in-frame clones and misses some; the assay was immunoSEQ multiplex PCR. In the table there are 50,000 to 70,000 clones, roughly 81% of which are singletons. Sequencing was performed on CD4+ or CD8+ T cells sorted from blood, taken in a trial of the OX40 agonist ivuxolimab. The receptor source for this set is an adult with an advanced solid tumor such as melanoma, head and neck, liver or kidney cancer.

V gene TRBV25-1 combines with J gene TRBJ2-7; 7 nucleotides align to TRBD1. Germline assignment: CDR1 MGHDK and CDR2 SYGVNS. The CDR3 consists of 12 residues. V dropped 8 bases and J dropped 3; count of bases not matched to a gene: 4. CDR3 protein: CASRGQFYEQYF. The DNA for the CDR3 is TGTGCCAGCCGGGGACAGTTCTACGAGCAGTACTTC.

The CDR3 here is CASSEVYKTDEQFF. CDR3 nucleotide sequence: TGTGCCAGCAGTGAAGTGTACAAAACGGATGAGCAGTTCTTC. The chain has TRBV6-1 and TRBJ2-1, with D hard to call. The V end lost 1 base, the J end lost 8 bases, and 12 bases lay between the germline ends. The CDR3 consists of 14 residues. Germline V gene data show CDR1 as MNHNS and CDR2 as SASEGT.

V usage is TRBV30 and J usage is TRBJ1-2; a possible D gene is TRBD1 (5 bases). CDR1 is GTSNPN and CDR2 is SVGIG in the germline V gene (reference sequence). Trimming shortened V by 5 bases and J by 4 bases, and 11 bases separated the two germline ends. CDR3 length equals 12 residues. CDR3 nucleotides: TGTGCCTGGGCACCGGGGACCTATGGCTACACCTTC. Amino acid sequence: CAWAPGTYGYTF.

The chain is built from TRBV5-6 and TRBJ1-4, with 10 bases identical to TRBD1. Trimming at V came to 4 bases and at J to 6 bases, leaving 9 bases not matched to a gene. CDR3 length: 16 residues. Germline V lookup: CDR1 SGHDT, CDR2 YYEEEE. CDR3 sequence: CASSLRTGGKYEKLFF. CDR3 nucleotides: TGTGCCAGCAGCCTAAGGACAGGGGGGAAATATGAAAAACTGTTTTTT.

This clone showed up just once. The chain employs TRBV19 and TRBJ2-5, with TRBD2 as a possible D gene (6 bases). Germline V gene lookup returns CDR1 LNHDA and CDR2 SQIVND (reference sequence). The CDR3 extends over 15 amino acids. The ends were cut back, 3 bases at V and 5 bases at J, with 16 bases in the middle. This chain's CDR3 is CASSISLARGETQYF. CDR3 DNA: TGTGCCAGTAGTATCAGCTTAGCCCGGGGGGAGACCCAGTACTTC.

This clone ranks as medium-sized. This chain joins TRBV7-2 and TRBJ2-7, with D unclear. Trimming left V 1 base short and J 2 bases short, with 9 bases between. This CDR3 has 14 amino acids. Per the germline V gene, CDR1 is SGHTA and CDR2 is FQGNSA. CDR3 sequence: CASSLDFNTYEQYF. DNA for the CDR3: TGTGCCAGCAGCTTAGATTTCAATACCTACGAGCAGTACTTC.

The chain has TRBV7-2 and TRBJ1-1; D not certain. V dropped 5 bases and J dropped 1 base, with 2 bases sitting between them. Germline CDR1 reads SGHTA; CDR2 reads FQGNSA. The CDR3 consists of 11 residues. The CDR3 sequence: CASSTNTEAFF. CDR3 DNA sequence: TGTGCCAGCAGCACGAACACTGAAGCTTTCTTT.

In the case of this clone: At one end the junction does not follow the germline gene, possibly because of a read error. This chain joins TRBV6-1 and TRBJ2-7, with TRBD1 identical over 9 bases. Germline CDR1 and CDR2: MNHNS and SASEGT. CDR3 length: 15 residues. The CDR3, as DNA: TGTGCCAGCAGAGAAGTCGGGACAGGGTACTACGAGCAGTACTTC. Protein: CASREVGTGYYEQYF.

The rearrangement joins TRBV18 to TRBJ2-5, with 7 bases fitting TRBD1. The CDR3 is 15 amino acids. The V gene's germline CDR1 is KGHSH and CDR2 LQKENI. Trimming cost V 3 bases and J 3 bases; bases outside gene matches: 7. In DNA form, the CDR3 reads TGTGCCAGCTCACCTAGACAGGGAAGGGAAGAGACCCAGTACTTC. Its translation is CASSPRQGREETQYF. The whole variable domain, filled in from reference TRBV18 and TRBJ2-5, reads NAGVMQNPRHLVRRRGQEARLRCSPMKGHSHVYWYRQLPEEGLKFMVYLQKENIIDESGMPKERFSAEFPKEGPSILRIQQVVRGDSAAYFCASSPRQGREETQYFGPGTRLLVL.

This chain uses TRBV28 with TRBJ2-3, with 14 nucleotides matching TRBD2. The CDR3 is made up of 16 amino acids. Germline V CDR1 and CDR2: MDHEN, SYDVKM. Unmatched junction bases numbered 11, after V lost 5 bases and J lost 10 bases. This CDR3 reads CASSNSATSGGAAQYF. CDR3 nucleotides: TGTGCCAGCAGTAACTCGGCGACTAGCGGGGGGGCCGCGCAGTATTTT.

The CDR3 DNA reads TGTGCCAGCACCTCCCTAACCGGGTCCTCACCAGCGGGGGAGCAGTTCTTC. It translates to CASTSLTGSSPAGEQFF. The chain uses TRBV28 and TRBJ2-1; 7 bases line up with TRBD2. Germline-derived CDR1 and CDR2 are MDHEN and SYDVKM. The CDR3 runs to 17 residues. V lost 7 bases, J lost 10 bases, and 22 bases stayed unmatched.

This clone turned up a few times. The CDR3 reads CASSYLAGREETQYF. The DNA for the CDR3 is TGTGCCAGCAGTTATCTCGCTGGGAGGGAAGAGACCCAGTACTTC. The chain uses TRBV6-5 and TRBJ2-5, with 7 positions matching TRBD2. Germline loops: CDR1 MNHEY, CDR2 SVGAGI. The CDR3 totals 15 residues. V dropped 3 bases and J dropped 3; count of bases not matched to a gene: 7.

This sequence joins TRBV7-2 and TRBJ1-5, with D possibly matching TRBD1 (5 bases). This CDR3 contains 14 residues. With 2 bases removed from V and 6 bases from J, the gap between germline ends came to 11 bases. CDR1 is SGHTA and CDR2 is FQGNSA in the germline V gene. CDR3 sequence: CASSLSGAGQPQHF. The CDR3 DNA follows: TGTGCCAGCAGCTTAAGTGGGGCGGGTCAGCCCCAGCATTTT.

The chain couples TRBV7-9 to TRBJ1-1, with 10 positions matching TRBD1. With V trimmed by 5 bases and J by 1 base, 4 bases remained unmatched. This CDR3 is built from 15 residues. Germline CDR1 SEHNR, CDR2 FQNEAQ (reference sequence). The CDR3 DNA sequence: TGTGCCAGCAGCATTAGGACAGGGGGGAACACTGAAGCTTTCTTT. This sequence encodes CASSIRTGGNTEAFF.

This chain uses TRBV5-1 with TRBJ2-1; D may correspond to TRBD1 or TRBD2 (7 bases each). Germline assignment: CDR1 SGHRS and CDR2 YFSETQ. This CDR3 is 13 amino acids long. V was shortened by 1 base and J by 7 bases, with 9 bases between the two germline ends. Here the CDR3 DNA reads TGCGCCAGCAGCTTGCAGGGGGGGAATGAGCAGTTCTTC. It specifies CASSLQGGNEQFF.

The table lists this clone with a few counts. The V gene is TRBV10-3, the J gene TRBJ2-7; 8 positions agree with TRBD1. V shed 11 bases and J 1 base; nucleotides not matched to a gene: 16. CDR1 and CDR2 (germline): ENHRY, SYGVKD. The CDR3 runs 16 residues. The CDR3 sequence is CAVGVGRTGTSYEQYF. The CDR3 DNA reads as TGTGCCGTAGGGGTAGGACGGACAGGGACATCCTACGAGCAGTACTTC.

The CDR3 sequence is CASSLGVTGGYEQYF. The CDR3 DNA sequence: TGTGCCAGCAGTTTGGGCGTTACGGGAGGGTACGAGCAGTACTTC. The rearrangement joins TRBV28 to TRBJ2-7, with 8 bases identical to TRBD2. Germline CDR1 and CDR2: MDHEN and SYDVKM. The CDR3 spans 15 residues. Trimming took 3 bases from V and 4 from J; bases not matched to a gene: 8.

V usage is TRBV6-1 and J usage is TRBJ2-4; D perhaps matches TRBD2 (5 bases). V was cut by 10 bases and J by 0 bases, with 13 bases left in between. This CDR3 region has 14 residues. Germline CDR1 MNHNS, CDR2 SASEGT. The CDR3 region has the DNA TGTGCCACGCGTCGGGATTTAGCCAAAAACATTCAGTACTTC. Translation: CATRRDLAKNIQYF.

The rearrangement joins TRBV11-1 to TRBJ2-7; a weak D match, TRBD2 (5 bases). The V end lost 2 bases, the J end lost 3 bases, and 11 bases lay between the germline ends. The length of the CDR3 is 14 residues. In germline, CDR1 is SGHAT, CDR2 FQDESV (reference sequence). CDR3 DNA sequence: TGTGCCAGCAGCTTAAGGTCAGGACTCTACGAGCAGTACTTC. It encodes CASSLRSGLYEQYF.